The clone carrying this TCR beta chain was seen many times. TCRdb called clones again from the PCR reads with MiXCR. This sample has tens of thousands of clones, with around 10% found just once. This specimen comes from a study of metastatic and nonmetastatic thyroid tumors. Thyroid surgery was preceded by no treatment in any patient. CDR3 length: 12 residues. Looked up from germline, CDR1 is SGDLS and CDR2 is YYNGEE. Trimming took off 3 bases at V and 6 bases at J, with 10 bases between the two ends. V and J are TRBV9 and TRBJ2-7; the D call may be TRBD1 or TRBD2 (7 bases each). The source of this sequence is a male donor with papillary thyroid cancer or a benign thyroid nodule (not recorded which). Some clones in this sample may be carry-over from other donors' samples. Sequenced sample: blood. CDR3 protein: CASSGRGGEQYF. CDR3 sequence (DNA): TGTGCCAGCAGCGGCAGGGGGGGCGAGCAGTACTTC.